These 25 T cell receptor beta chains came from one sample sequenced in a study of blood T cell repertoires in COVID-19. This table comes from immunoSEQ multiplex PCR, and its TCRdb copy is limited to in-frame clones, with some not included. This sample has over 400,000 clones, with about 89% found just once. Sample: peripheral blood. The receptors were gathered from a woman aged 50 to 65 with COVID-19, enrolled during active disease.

CDR3 residues: CASSYGSRRTEAFF. The CDR3 DNA reads as TGTGCCAGCAGTTACGGATCGAGGAGGACTGAAGCTTTCTTT. The chain recombines TRBV6-5 with TRBJ1-1; D is ambiguous. V lost 2 bases and J 5 bases, leaving 12 bases between the germline ends. Germline V lookup: CDR1 MNHEY, CDR2 SVGAGI. This CDR3 is 14 amino acids long.

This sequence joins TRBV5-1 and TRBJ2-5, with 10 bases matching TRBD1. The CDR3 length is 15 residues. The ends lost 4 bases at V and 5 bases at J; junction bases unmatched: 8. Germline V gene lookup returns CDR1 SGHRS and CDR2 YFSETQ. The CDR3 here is CASSDDRGQGETQYF. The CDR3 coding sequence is TGCGCCAGCAGCGACGACAGGGGGCAGGGGGAGACCCAGTACTTC.

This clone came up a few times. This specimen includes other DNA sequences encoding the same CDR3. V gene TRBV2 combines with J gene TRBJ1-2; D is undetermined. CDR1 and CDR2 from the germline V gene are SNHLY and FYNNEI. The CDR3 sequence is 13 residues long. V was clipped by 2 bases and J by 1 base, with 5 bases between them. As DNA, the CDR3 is TGTGCCAGCAGTGAACAGATTAACTATGGCTACACCTTC. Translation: CASSEQINYGYTF.

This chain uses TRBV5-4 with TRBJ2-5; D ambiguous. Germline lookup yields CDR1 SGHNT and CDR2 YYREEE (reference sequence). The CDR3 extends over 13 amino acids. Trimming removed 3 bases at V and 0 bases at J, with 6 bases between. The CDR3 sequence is CASSSVNQETQYF. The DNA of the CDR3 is TGTGCCAGCAGCTCGGTAAACCAAGAGACCCAGTACTTC.

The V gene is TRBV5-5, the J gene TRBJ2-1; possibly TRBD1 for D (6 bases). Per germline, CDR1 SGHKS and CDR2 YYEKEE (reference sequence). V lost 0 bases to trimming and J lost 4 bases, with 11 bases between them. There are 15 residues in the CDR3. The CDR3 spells CASSLETGQYNEQFF. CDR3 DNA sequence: TGTGCCAGCAGCTTGGAGACAGGTCAATACAATGAGCAGTTCTTC.

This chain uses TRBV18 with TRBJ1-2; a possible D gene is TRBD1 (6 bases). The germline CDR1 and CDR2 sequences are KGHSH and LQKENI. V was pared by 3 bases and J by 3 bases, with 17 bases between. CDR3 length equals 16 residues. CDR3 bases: TGTGCCAGCTCACCGTCCAGGAAGGGGGGGGACTATGGCTACACCTTC. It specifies CASSPSRKGGDYGYTF.

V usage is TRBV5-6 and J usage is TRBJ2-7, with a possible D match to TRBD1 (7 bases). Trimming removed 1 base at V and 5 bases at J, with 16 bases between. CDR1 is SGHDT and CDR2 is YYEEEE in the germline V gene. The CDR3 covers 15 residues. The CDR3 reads CASSLSGGYYDEQYF. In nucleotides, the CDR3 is TGTGCCAGCAGCTTGTCAGGGGGGTATTACGACGAGCAGTACTTC.

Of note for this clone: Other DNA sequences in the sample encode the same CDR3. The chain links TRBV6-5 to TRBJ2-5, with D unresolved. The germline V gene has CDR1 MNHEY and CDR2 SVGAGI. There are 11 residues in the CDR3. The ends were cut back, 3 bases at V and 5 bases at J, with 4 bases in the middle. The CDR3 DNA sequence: TGTGCCAGCAGTTATCAGGAGACCCAGTACTTC. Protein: CASSYQETQYF.

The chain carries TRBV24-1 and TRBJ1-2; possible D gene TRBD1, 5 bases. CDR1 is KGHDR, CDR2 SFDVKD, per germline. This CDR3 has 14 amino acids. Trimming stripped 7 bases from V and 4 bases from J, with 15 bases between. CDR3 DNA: TGTGCCACCAGCGATACAGGAGTCTCCTATGGCTACACCTTC. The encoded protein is CATSDTGVSYGYTF.

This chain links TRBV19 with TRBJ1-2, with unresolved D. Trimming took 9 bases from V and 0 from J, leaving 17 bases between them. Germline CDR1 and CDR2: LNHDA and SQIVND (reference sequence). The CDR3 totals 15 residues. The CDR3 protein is CARAHRGLANYGYTF. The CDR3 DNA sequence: TGTGCCAGGGCCCACCGGGGATTAGCTAACTATGGCTACACCTTC.

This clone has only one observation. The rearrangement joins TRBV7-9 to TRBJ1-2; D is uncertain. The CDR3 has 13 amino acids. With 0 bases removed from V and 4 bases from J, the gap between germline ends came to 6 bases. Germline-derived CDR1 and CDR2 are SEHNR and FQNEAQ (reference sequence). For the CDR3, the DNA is TGTGCCAGCAGCTTAGCACAGCTCTATGGCTACACCTTC. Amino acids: CASSLAQLYGYTF.

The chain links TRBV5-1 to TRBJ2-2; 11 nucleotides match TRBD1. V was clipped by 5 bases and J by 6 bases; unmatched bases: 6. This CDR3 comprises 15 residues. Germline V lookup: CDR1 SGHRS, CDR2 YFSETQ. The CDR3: CASRSPGQGAGELFF. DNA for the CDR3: TGCGCCAGCAGGAGCCCGGGACAGGGGGCCGGGGAGCTGTTTTTT.

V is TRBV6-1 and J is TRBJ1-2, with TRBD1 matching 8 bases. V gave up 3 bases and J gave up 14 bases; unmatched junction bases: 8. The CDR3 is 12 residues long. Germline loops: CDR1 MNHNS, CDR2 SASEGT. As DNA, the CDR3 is TGTGCCAGCAGTGACGTCGACAGGGGCTGTACCTTC. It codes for CASSDVDRGCTF.

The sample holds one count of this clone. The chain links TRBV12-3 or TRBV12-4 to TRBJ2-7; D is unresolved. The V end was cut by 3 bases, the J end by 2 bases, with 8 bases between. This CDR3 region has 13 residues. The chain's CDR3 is CASSFYGAYEQYF. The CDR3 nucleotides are TGTGCCAGCAGTTTTTACGGAGCCTACGAGCAGTACTTC.

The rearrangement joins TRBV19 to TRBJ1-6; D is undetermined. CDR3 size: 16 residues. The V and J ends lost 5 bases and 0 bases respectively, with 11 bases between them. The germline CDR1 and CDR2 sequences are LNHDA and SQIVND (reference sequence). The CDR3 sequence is CASSGGVLSYNSPLHF. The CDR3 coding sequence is TGTGCCAGTAGTGGCGGGGTTCTCTCCTATAATTCACCCCTCCACTTT.

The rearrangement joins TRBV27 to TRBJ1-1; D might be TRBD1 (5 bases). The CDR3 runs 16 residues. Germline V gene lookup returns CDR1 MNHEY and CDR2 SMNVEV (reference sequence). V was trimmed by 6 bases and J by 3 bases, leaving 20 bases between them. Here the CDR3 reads CASRLTGAGHYTEAFF. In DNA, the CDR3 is TGTGCCAGCAGATTAACCGGGGCGGGGCACTACACTGAAGCTTTCTTT.

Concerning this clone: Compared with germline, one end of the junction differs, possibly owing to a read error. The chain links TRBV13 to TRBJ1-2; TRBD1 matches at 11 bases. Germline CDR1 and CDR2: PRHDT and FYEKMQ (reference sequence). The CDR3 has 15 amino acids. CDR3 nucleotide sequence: TGTGCCAGCAGCCTAGGACAGGGGGCAAACTATGGCTACACCTTC. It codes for CASSLGQGANYGYTF.

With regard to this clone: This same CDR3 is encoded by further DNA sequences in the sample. CDR3 protein: CASSSLAGGPDTQYF. DNA of the CDR3: TGCGCCAGCAGCTCCCTAGCGGGGGGCCCAGATACGCAGTATTTT. The chain is built from TRBV5-1 and TRBJ2-3; 11 nucleotides agree with TRBD2. This CDR3 is 15 amino acids long. V was clipped by 3 bases and J by 4 bases; unmatched bases: 4. CDR1 is SGHRS, CDR2 YFSETQ, per germline.

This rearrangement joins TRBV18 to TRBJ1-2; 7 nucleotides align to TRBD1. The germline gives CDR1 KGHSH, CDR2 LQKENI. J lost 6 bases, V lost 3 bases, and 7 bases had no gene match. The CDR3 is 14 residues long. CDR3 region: CASSPADRVNGYTF. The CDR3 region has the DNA TGTGCCAGCTCACCCGCAGACAGGGTGAATGGCTACACCTTC.

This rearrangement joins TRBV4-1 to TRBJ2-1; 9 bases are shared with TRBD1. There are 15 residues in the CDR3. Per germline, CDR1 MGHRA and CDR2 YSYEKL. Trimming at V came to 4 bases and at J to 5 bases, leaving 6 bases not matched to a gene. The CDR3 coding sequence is TGCGCCAGCAGCCCCGTCGGACAGGGGCACAATGAGCAGTTCTTC. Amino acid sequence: CASSPVGQGHNEQFF.

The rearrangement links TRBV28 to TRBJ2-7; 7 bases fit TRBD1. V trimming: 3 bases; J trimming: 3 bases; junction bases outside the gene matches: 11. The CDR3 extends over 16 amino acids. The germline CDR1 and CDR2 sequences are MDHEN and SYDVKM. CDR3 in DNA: TGTGCCAGCAGTTTCCGCATCGGGACAGCCAACTACGAGCAGTACTTC. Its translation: CASSFRIGTANYEQYF.

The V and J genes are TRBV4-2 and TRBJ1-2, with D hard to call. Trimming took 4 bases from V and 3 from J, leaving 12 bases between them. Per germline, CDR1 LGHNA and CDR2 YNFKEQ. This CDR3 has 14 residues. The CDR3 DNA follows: TGTGCCAGCAGCCGCGGAAATATGGACTATGGCTACACCTTC. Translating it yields CASSRGNMDYGYTF.

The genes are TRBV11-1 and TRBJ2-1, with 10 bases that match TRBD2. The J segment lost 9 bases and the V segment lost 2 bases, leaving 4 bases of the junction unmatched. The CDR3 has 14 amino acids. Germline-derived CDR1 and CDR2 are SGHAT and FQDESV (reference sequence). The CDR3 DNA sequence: TGTGCCAGCAGCTTAAGCGGGGGGGTCCTTGAGCAGTTCTTC. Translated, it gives CASSLSGGVLEQFF.

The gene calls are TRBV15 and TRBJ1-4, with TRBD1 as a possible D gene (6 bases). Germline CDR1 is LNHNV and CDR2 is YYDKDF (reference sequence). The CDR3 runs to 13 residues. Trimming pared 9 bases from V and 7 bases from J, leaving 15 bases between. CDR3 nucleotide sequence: TGTGCCACGAGACGCGGGGGCGGTGAAAAACTGTTTTTT. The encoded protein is CATRRGGGEKLFF.

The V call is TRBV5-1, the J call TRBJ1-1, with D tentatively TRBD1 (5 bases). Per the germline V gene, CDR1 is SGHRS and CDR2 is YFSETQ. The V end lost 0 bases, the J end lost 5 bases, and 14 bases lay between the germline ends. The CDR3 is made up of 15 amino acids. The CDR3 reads CASSLEHGGVTEAFF. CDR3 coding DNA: TGCGCCAGCAGCTTGGAACACGGAGGGGTAACTGAAGCTTTCTTT.